These T cell receptor beta chains were read from a single sample in a study of T-cell reconstitution after alpha-beta-depleted transplantation in children. TCRdb reprocessed the PCR reads with MiXCR, giving one entry per CDR3 protein. This table has about 110,000 distinct CDR3 sequences, approximately 6.6% appearing once. The sequencing here drew on PBMCs, mostly from graft donor cells, taken 360 days after TCRalphabeta/CD19-depleted stem cell transplant. These receptors all come from a male patient between 2 and 10 years old who had a stem cell transplant for acute lymphoblastic leukemia, so the T cells may come from the graft donor. The conserved cysteine and the conserved F or W are not part of the CDR3 here. Fields, in order: clone size, J gene, V gene, CDR3 protein. Not all rows give a size; the values are once, few, many and, for expanded clones, a class.

few	TRBJ2-3	TRBV2	ASSEAGRRSTDTQY
few	TRBJ1-2	TRBV20-1	SAADRVEFGYT
many	TRBJ1-2	TRBV5-1	ASSGSGTSS
many	TRBJ2-7	TRBV4-3	ASSFGASAPYEQY
-	TRBJ2-2	TRBV27	ASTWGSGRGGELF
many	TRBJ1-2	TRBV9	ASRQGSYGYT
many	TRBJ2-7	TRBV20-1	SANPTGSSYEQY
-	TRBJ2-7	TRBV6-5	ASSYAAGLYEQY
many	TRBJ1-2	TRBV20-1	SATGPNYGYT
many	TRBJ2-7	TRBV14	ASSSNSKSYEQY
few	TRBJ2-5	TRBV7-9	ASSSDRGRENQY
few	TRBJ1-2	TRBV4-3	ASSQDPRAFRSNYGYT
-	TRBJ2-7	TRBV20-1	SARGAIYYEQY
-	TRBJ2-7	TRBV6-5	ASSYPARDEQY
many	TRBJ2-3	TRBV11-2	ASSLDGLAGGPDTQY
many	TRBJ2-6	TRBV12-3/TRBV12-4	ASSRDHTTGANVLT